Below, one T cell receptor (beta chain) is given with its context. Sequencing was performed with immunoSEQ multiplex PCR; in TCRdb, only in-frame clones are kept and a portion is missing. This table holds about 220,000 clones, 65% to 90% found once. This entry belongs to a study of blood T cell repertoires in COVID-19. Germline lookup yields CDR1 SNHLY and CDR2 FYNNEI. There are 15 residues in the CDR3. With 5 bases removed from V and 0 bases from J, the gap between germline ends came to 8 bases. The sequencing input was peripheral blood. This receptor was identified in a woman in her 70s with acute or convalescent COVID-19. The rearrangement uses TRBV2 and TRBJ1-6; unclear D gene. CDR3 residues: CASSRESSYNSPLHF. CDR3 DNA sequence: TGTGCCAGCAGTCGGGAGAGCTCCTATAATTCACCCCTCCACTTT.